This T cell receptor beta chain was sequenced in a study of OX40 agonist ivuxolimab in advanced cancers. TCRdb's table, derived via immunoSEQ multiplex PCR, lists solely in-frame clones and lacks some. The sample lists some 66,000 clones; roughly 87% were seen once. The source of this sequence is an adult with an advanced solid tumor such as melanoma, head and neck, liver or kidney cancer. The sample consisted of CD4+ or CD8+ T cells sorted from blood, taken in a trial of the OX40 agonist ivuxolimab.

The CDR3: CASSLRTGGFTSSTDTQYF. In nucleotides, the CDR3 is TGCGCCAGCAGCTTGCGTACGGGGGGTTTTACCTCTAGCACAGATACGCAGTATTTT. This rearrangement joins TRBV5-1 to TRBJ2-3, with 7 bases that match TRBD2. This CDR3 has 19 residues. The J segment lost 0 bases and the V segment lost 1 base, leaving 14 bases of the junction unmatched. The germline gives CDR1 SGHRS, CDR2 YFSETQ.